One and the same sample provided the 3 T cell receptor beta chains below, sequenced in a study of PD-1 blockade in mismatch repair-deficient tumors. Sequenced by immunoSEQ multiplex PCR; TCRdb stores in-frame clones only, minus some. The sample holds 130,000 or so clones, around 86% seen once. The sample here was peripheral blood, taken 44 weeks after starting pembrolizumab. The origin of the receptors is an adult with mismatch repair-deficient cancer.

V usage is TRBV5-6 and J usage is TRBJ1-1; no reliable D call. The ends were cut back, 4 bases at V and 0 bases at J, with 10 bases in the middle. In germline, CDR1 is SGHDT, CDR2 YYEEEE. The CDR3 loop spans 14 amino acids. In DNA, the CDR3 is TGTGCCAGCAGCGCCGGGGTTATGAACACTGAAGCTTTCTTT. It specifies CASSAGVMNTEAFF.

CDR3 amino acids: CSVDAGENYGYTF. CDR3 nucleotides: TGCAGCGTTGATGCGGGGGAGAACTATGGCTACACCTTC. The V call is TRBV29-1, the J call TRBJ1-2; D may be TRBD1 (5 bases). The CDR3 is 13 residues long. The germline V gene has CDR1 SQVTM and CDR2 ANQGSEA. Deletions cut 3 bases from V and 2 bases from J, with 10 bases between.

This chain connects TRBV13 to TRBJ2-3, with 10 bases identical to TRBD1. Germline V gives CDR1 PRHDT, CDR2 FYEKMQ (reference sequence). The CDR3 spans 16 residues. The junction had 11 bases not matched to a gene; V was cut back by 5 bases and J by 6 bases. The DNA for the CDR3 is TGTGCCAGCAGCCTACAAAGGACAGGGGGGGAGGATACGCAGTATTTT. Translating gives CASSLQRTGGEDTQYF.